This TCR beta chain is from a study of T cell responses to AZD1222 COVID-19 vaccine. Study overall: Researchers grouped second doses given at about 4 or about 12 weeks into one pool. Findings of the study overall: Donors in the cohort were predominantly white British and more often female, and clonal diversity was possibly underestimated. Increases in Spike-specific TCR breadth and depth were seen after two AZD1222 doses.

Points on this clone: No antigen is known for it.

The table came from immunoSEQ multiplex PCR; TCRdb's copy has only in-frame clones and leaves some out. The sample holds 120,000 or so clones, about 90% seen once. The sequence derives from an adult in good health. This specimen was peripheral blood, taken on day 0 of AZD1222 vaccination.

This CDR3 is CASSEPGQGNGYTF. CDR3 DNA sequence: TGTGCCAGCAGTGAACCGGGACAGGGTAATGGCTACACCTTC. The chain couples TRBV6-1 to TRBJ1-2, with 9 positions matching TRBD1. Trimming cost V 2 bases and J 6 bases; bases outside gene matches: 4. The length of the CDR3 is 14 residues. From germline, CDR1 is MNHNS and CDR2 SASEGT.